This is a list of T cell receptor beta chains from one sample in a study of blood T cell repertoires in COVID-19. The repertoire was sequenced with immunoSEQ multiplex PCR; TCRdb's copy has only in-frame clones and lacks some. This sample has over 150,000 clones, with approximately 88% found just once. The specimen sequenced was peripheral blood. These receptors all stem from a woman aged 40 to 50 with COVID-19, enrolled during active disease. The CDR3 runs from the conserved cysteine through the conserved F or W. D genes are given only for firm matches. Clone size is not always given. Where it is, it says once, few, many or a class for expanded clones.

j_call v_call clone_size cdr3_length d_call cdr3_aa cdr3_nt
TRBJ2-2 TRBV29-1 once 14 TRBD2 CSAQRGGVAGELFF TGCAGCGCACAGCGGGGGGGCGTTGCCGGGGAGCTGTTTTTT
TRBJ2-2 TRBV11-1 - 14 TRBD2 CATGLAANTGELFF TGTGCCACCGGACTAGCAGCGAACACCGGGGAGCTGTTTTTT
TRBJ2-1 TRBV28 - 17 TRBD1 CASSNTGTGGLYNEQFF TGTGCCAGCAGCAACACAGGGACAGGGGGCCTCTACAATGAGCAGTTCTTC
TRBJ1-1 TRBV7-3 - 17 - CASSLIGGRETNTEAFF TGTGCCAGCAGCTTAATAGGAGGGCGGGAAACTAACACTGAAGCTTTCTTT
TRBJ2-5 TRBV20-1 - 11 - CSARDLETQYF TGCAGTGCTAGAGATCTCGAGACCCAGTACTTC
TRBJ1-2 TRBV11-2 - 13 - CASRRDPGGGYTF TGTGCCAGCAGAAGGGACCCCGGAGGGGGCTACACCTTC
TRBJ2-3 TRBV10-1 - 15 - CASSEGAFSTDTQYF TGCGCCAGCAGTGAGGGGGCCTTTAGCACAGATACGCAGTATTTT
TRBJ1-1 TRBV7-6 - 13 TRBD1 CASSLGPTGEAFF TGTGCCAGCAGCTTAGGCCCGACAGGGGAAGCTTTCTTT
TRBJ1-2 TRBV29-1 many 11 - CSVAGRDGYTF TGCAGCGTTGCAGGCCGAGATGGCTACACCTTC
TRBJ1-1 TRBV7-9 - 11 - CASSLSTEAFF TGTGCCAGCAGCTTGAGTACTGAAGCTTTCTTT
TRBJ1-1 TRBV19 - 13 TRBD1 CASSPGTEFEAFF TGTGCCAGTAGTCCCGGGACAGAATTTGAAGCTTTCTTT
TRBJ2-1 TRBV6-5 - 16 TRBD2 CASSSRLAGDGNEQFF TGTGCCAGCAGTTCGCGACTAGCGGGAGATGGCAATGAGCAGTTCTTC
TRBJ1-1 TRBV5-6 - 14 - CASSLWAGNTEAFF TGTGCCAGCAGCTTGTGGGCAGGGAACACTGAAGCTTTCTTT
TRBJ2-1 TRBV5-4 - 17 TRBD2 CASSLESGRGSYNEQFF TGTGCCAGCAGCTTGGAGTCTGGGCGGGGGTCATACAATGAGCAGTTCTTC
TRBJ2-3 TRBV3-1/TRBV3-2 - 17 - CASSQDVRGTVTDTQYF TGTGCCAGCAGCCAAGATGTACGGGGGACGGTCACAGATACGCAGTATTTT
TRBJ2-1 TRBV7-9 - 16 TRBD2 CASRPIRGRADHEQFF TGTGCCAGCAGGCCTATCCGGGGGAGGGCGGATCATGAGCAGTTCTTC
TRBJ2-7 TRBV2 - 16 - CASSRLGPNLSYEQYF TGTGCCAGCAGCCGACTAGGACCGAATCTATCCTACGAGCAGTACTTC
TRBJ2-2 TRBV9 - 13 - CASSPPGTGELFF TGTGCCAGCAGCCCGCCGGGAACCGGGGAGCTGTTTTTT
TRBJ2-7 TRBV10-1 - 13 - CASSRGIVYEQYF TGCGCCAGCAGTCGCGGGATAGTCTACGAGCAGTACTTC
TRBJ2-7 TRBV29-1 - 16 - CSVEPSGARSSYEQYF TGCAGCGTTGAACCTTCAGGCGCTCGTAGCTCCTACGAGCAGTACTTC
TRBJ1-4 TRBV14 once 15 - CASSHKGQLNEKLFF TGTGCCAGCAGCCACAAGGGGCAGCTTAATGAAAAACTGTTTTTT
TRBJ1-1 TRBV11-3 - 13 - CASSPTGNTEAFF TGTGCCAGCAGCCCCACAGGGAACACTGAAGCTTTCTTT
TRBJ1-6 TRBV6-6 - 14 TRBD1 CASSSRDRGLTLHF TGTGCCAGCAGTTCCCGGGACAGGGGGCTTACCCTCCACTTT
TRBJ1-2 TRBV28 - 12 - CASSFSDYGYTF TGTGCCAGCAGTTTCTCAGACTATGGCTACACCTTC
TRBJ2-5 TRBV5-1 - 18 TRBD2 CASSPQGAGTSNVETQYF TGCGCCAGCAGCCCTCAAGGTGCCGGGACTAGCAATGTGGAGACCCAGTACTTC
TRBJ2-3 TRBV5-1 - 16 TRBD2 CASSLAGTSPTDTQYF TGCGCCAGCAGCTTGGCGGGGACTAGCCCCACAGATACGCAGTATTTT
TRBJ1-5 TRBV19 - 13 - CASSGDKGQPQHF TGTGCCAGTAGTGGGGACAAAGGTCAGCCCCAGCATTTT
TRBJ1-4 TRBV14 - 19 TRBD1 CASSRLRGQGRMANEKLFF TGTGCCAGCAGCCGCCTAAGGGGACAGGGAAGGATGGCTAATGAAAAACTGTTTTTT
TRBJ2-7 TRBV27 - 15 - CASSLEGDYSYEQYF TGTGCCAGCAGTTTAGAGGGGGACTACTCCTACGAGCAGTACTTC
TRBJ2-2 TRBV7-9 once 18 - CASSLLGRIGANTGELFF TGTGCCAGCAGCTTATTAGGGCGCATCGGGGCGAACACCGGGGAGCTGTTTTTT
TRBJ1-1 TRBV19 once 14 - CASSPPVPTAEAFF TGTGCCAGTAGCCCCCCCGTCCCCACAGCTGAAGCTTTCTTT
TRBJ2-3 TRBV6-4 few 13 - CASSGTGTDTQYF TGTGCCAGCAGCGGTACGGGCACAGATACGCAGTATTTT
TRBJ2-2 TRBV6-1 - 14 - CASSDGGVSGELFF TGTGCCAGCAGTGATGGAGGGGTATCAGGGGAGCTGTTTTTT
TRBJ1-1 TRBV11-3 - 12 TRBD1 CASSNDRGKAFF TGTGCCAGCAGCAACGACAGGGGTAAAGCTTTCTTT
TRBJ1-5 TRBV27 - 15 TRBD1 CASSTDRDWNQPQHF TGTGCCAGCAGTACCGACAGGGATTGGAATCAGCCCCAGCATTTT
TRBJ1-5 TRBV6-5 - 12 TRBD1 CASSATGVAQHF TGTGCCAGCAGCGCCACAGGGGTAGCCCAGCATTTT
TRBJ1-2 TRBV6-2/TRBV6-3 - 14 TRBD1 CASSIQGALRGYTF TGTGCCAGCAGTATACAGGGGGCGCTTCGTGGCTACACCTTC
TRBJ1-1 TRBV7-9 - 16 TRBD1 CASSLGTIQGLTEAFF TGTGCCAGCAGCTTAGGGACTATACAGGGGCTCACTGAAGCTTTCTTT
TRBJ1-5 TRBV19 - 13 - CASSPPQNQPQHF TGTGCCAGTAGTCCCCCCCAGAATCAGCCCCAGCATTTT
TRBJ1-2 TRBV9 - 16 TRBD1 CASSAGQGRSNYGYTF TGTGCCAGCAGTGCAGGACAGGGCCGATCTAACTATGGCTACACCTTC
TRBJ1-1 TRBV5-1 - 16 - CASSLGLKQGNTEAFF TGCGCCAGCAGCTTGGGATTAAAACAGGGGAACACTGAAGCTTTCTTT
TRBJ2-1 TRBV5-1 - 16 TRBD1 CASSHNPSGGYNEQFF TGCGCCAGCAGCCATAACCCATCAGGGGGCTACAATGAGCAGTTCTTC
TRBJ1-4 TRBV28 - 15 - CASTSQAGAEEKLFF TGTGCCAGCACCTCCCAAGCGGGGGCGGAAGAAAAACTGTTTTTT
TRBJ2-7 TRBV7-8 - 16 - CASSSRERDTNYEQYF TGTGCCAGCAGCTCCCGTGAACGGGACACAAACTACGAGCAGTACTTC
TRBJ1-2 TRBV24-1 - 15 - CATSKGTTGDYGYTF TGTGCCACCAGTAAGGGGACGACAGGAGACTATGGCTACACCTTC
TRBJ1-5 TRBV12-3/TRBV12-4 - 13 - CASRRSGGQPQHF TGTGCCAGCAGGCGGTCGGGGGGTCAGCCCCAGCATTTT
TRBJ1-5 TRBV7-9 - 12 - CASRTGNQPQHF TGTGCCAGCAGAACGGGAAATCAGCCCCAGCATTTT
TRBJ1-4 TRBV5-1 - 13 - CASSSDSQEKLFF TGCGCCAGCAGCTCCGACAGTCAGGAAAAACTGTTTTTT
TRBJ1-1 TRBV5-1 - 13 - CASSSGSNTEAFF TGCGCCAGCAGCTCAGGGTCGAACACTGAAGCTTTCTTT
TRBJ1-5 TRBV6-4 few 15 TRBD1 CASSAQTGGNQPQHF TGTGCCAGCAGTGCCCAGACAGGGGGCAATCAGCCCCAGCATTTT
TRBJ1-1 TRBV2 - 16 - CASREATWREFTEAFF TGTGCCAGCAGAGAAGCGACGTGGCGGGAGTTCACTGAAGCTTTCTTT
TRBJ1-5 TRBV7-8 once 15 - CASSLAWTANQPQHF TGTGCCAGCAGCTTAGCATGGACAGCAAATCAGCCCCAGCATTTT
TRBJ2-1 TRBV5-1 few 15 - CASSLESTGYNEQFF TGCGCCAGCAGCTTGGAAAGCACAGGCTACAATGAGCAGTTCTTC
TRBJ2-1 TRBV19 - 18 - CASSMPPGASTSYNEQFF TGTGCCAGTAGTATGCCCCCGGGAGCGTCAACCTCCTACAATGAGCAGTTCTTC
TRBJ1-6 TRBV6-4 - 14 TRBD1 CASSEGQGNSPLHF TGTGCCAGCAGTGAGGGACAGGGTAATTCACCCCTCCACTTT
TRBJ1-6 TRBV18 once 14 - CASSRDWDNSPLHF TGTGCCAGCTCACGGGACTGGGATAATTCACCCCTCCACTTT
TRBJ2-1 TRBV5-6 - 16 TRBD2 CASSLMTSGRRDEQFF TGTGCCAGCAGCCTGATGACTAGCGGGAGACGGGATGAGCAGTTCTTC